One sample yielded the 13 T cell receptor beta chains listed below, sequenced in a study of T cells in Graves' hyperthyroidism and ophthalmopathy. Amplified TCR beta CDR3 regions came from RNA transcripts. HTBI primers were the set used in a first-round RT-PCR of the TCR CDR3. TCRdb redid the calling of the multiplex PCR reads with MiXCR, one entry per CDR3 protein. The sample contains about half a million distinct CDR3 sequences, around 20% of which appear only once. Sequencing input: blood. These receptors were taken from a young man with Graves' hyperthyroidism.

This clonotype was recorded many times. The J gene is TRBJ2-5, the V gene TRBV20-1, with D possibly matching TRBD2 (5 bases). This CDR3 is 13 amino acids long. V lost 5 bases and J lost 5, with 15 bases in between. Per germline, CDR1 DFQATT and CDR2 SNEGSKA (reference sequence). The CDR3 region is CSAADSLGETQYF. In nucleotides, the CDR3 is TGCAGTGCTGCGGACTCCTTAGGGGAGACCCAGTACTTC.

V is TRBV11-2 and J is TRBJ2-2; perhaps TRBD1 as D (5 bases). V lost 5 bases to trimming and J lost 6 bases, with 16 bases between them. The CDR3 extends over 15 amino acids. CDR1 is SGHAT and CDR2 is FQNNGV in the germline V gene. Here the CDR3 DNA reads TGTGCCAGCAGCATACGGGCAGGGAATTCCGGGGAGCTGTTTTTT. This gives the protein CASSIRAGNSGELFF.

This clonotype was recorded a few times. V gene TRBV6-1 combines with J gene TRBJ2-7; weak D call: TRBD1 (6 bases). The CDR3 length is 15 residues. Germline loops: CDR1 MNHNS, CDR2 SASEGT. V was clipped by 0 bases and J by 3 bases, with 12 bases between them. The CDR3 here is CASSEAGAPIYEQYF. In DNA form, the CDR3 reads TGTGCCAGCAGTGAAGCGGGGGCCCCCATCTACGAGCAGTACTTC.

The chain employs TRBV10-3 and TRBJ2-5, with no clear D. The ends were cut back, 4 bases at V and 0 bases at J, with 18 bases in the middle. This CDR3 comprises 17 residues. Per germline, CDR1 ENHRY and CDR2 SYGVKD. The CDR3 protein is CAISVVPPAENQETQYF. The CDR3 DNA reads as TGTGCCATCAGTGTGGTCCCGCCAGCCGAAAACCAAGAGACCCAGTACTTC.

The chain recombines TRBV28 with TRBJ1-2; D unresolved. The ends were cut back, 3 bases at V and 4 bases at J, with 18 bases in the middle. Per the germline V gene, CDR1 is MDHEN and CDR2 is SYDVKM. The CDR3 has 16 residues. CDR3 amino acids: CASSLATRTARYGYTF. For the CDR3, the DNA is TGTGCCAGCAGTTTGGCAACCCGGACGGCACGCTATGGCTACACCTTC.

This clonotype was seen at least ten times. The V and J genes are TRBV20-1 and TRBJ2-7; the D call may be TRBD1 or TRBD2 (5 bases each). Germline values: CDR1 DFQATT, CDR2 SNEGSKA (reference sequence). Trimming removed 5 bases from V and 0 bases from J, with 14 bases in between. The CDR3 length is 14 residues. The DNA of the CDR3 is TGCAGTGCTTACCGGGACGGGATCTCCTACGAGCAGTACTTC. It translates to CSAYRDGISYEQYF.

This clonotype showed up just a few times. V is TRBV6-1 and J is TRBJ2-7; D possibly corresponds to TRBD2 (5 bases). Germline CDR1 MNHNS, CDR2 SASEGT. The CDR3 has 12 residues. Trimming cost V 6 bases and J 3 bases, with 9 bases left between them. CDR3 nucleotide sequence: TGTGCCAGCAGCGGGGTTATCTACGAGCAGTACTTC. This encodes CASSGVIYEQYF.

The chain has TRBV20-1 and TRBJ1-5; perhaps TRBD1 as D (6 bases). This CDR3 has 16 residues. The germline CDR1 and CDR2 sequences are DFQATT and SNEGSKA (reference sequence). Between the trimmed V and J ends, which lost 1 base and 0 bases, there was a span of 13 bases. CDR3 in DNA: TGCAGTGCTAGAGCAGGGGCCCTATATAGCAATCAGCCCCAGCATTTT. Its translation: CSARAGALYSNQPQHF.

Concerning this clonotype: A much larger clone is a single base away; this may be a read error. The chain recombines TRBV11-2 with TRBJ1-2; the D is unclear. Germline CDR1 SGHAT, CDR2 FQNNGV. This CDR3 comprises 14 residues. The CDR3 loop is CAISSVRFPNGYTF. Here the CDR3 DNA reads TGTGCCATCAGCTCCGTGAGGTTCCCTAATGGCTACACCTTC.

Notes on this clonotype: The junction differs from germline at one of its ends, possibly a read error. This chain's CDR3 is CAISESGGSNDGYTF. CDR3 in DNA: TGTGCCATCAGTGAGTCCGGAGGGAGTAACGATGGCTACACCTTC. The chain recombines TRBV10-3 with TRBJ1-2; D is unclear. There are 15 residues in the CDR3. In germline, CDR1 is ENHRY, CDR2 SYGVKD.

This clonotype was seen many times. The chain has TRBV11-3 and TRBJ1-2, with 9 bases lining up with TRBD1. Germline-derived CDR1 and CDR2 are SGHNT and YENEEA. This CDR3 has 16 amino acids. J gave up 7 bases and V 2 bases, and 11 bases lay outside the gene matches. This CDR3 is CASSLSATGTGSGYTF. The CDR3 DNA reads as TGTGCCAGCAGCTTATCCGCAACCGGGACAGGGAGTGGCTACACCTTC.

This clonotype was observed at least ten times. The chain is built from TRBV20-1 and TRBJ2-7; 12 positions match TRBD1. The CDR3 runs to 14 residues. J lost 2 bases, V lost 5 bases, and 4 bases had no gene match. Germline assignment: CDR1 DFQATT and CDR2 SNEGSKA (reference sequence). CDR3 DNA: TGCAGTGCTCCCGGGACAGGGGGCCCCTACGAGCAGTACTTC. Translated, it gives CSAPGTGGPYEQYF.

This clonotype was seen repeatedly, ten times or more. The CDR3 DNA reads TGTGCCAGCAGGGCCGCCCTGACGGAAGCTAACTATGGCTACACCTTC. As protein: CASRAALTEANYGYTF. The J gene is TRBJ1-2, the V gene TRBV12-3 or TRBV12-4; D not resolved. V gave up 6 bases and J gave up 0 bases, with 17 bases separating them. The CDR3 runs to 16 residues.